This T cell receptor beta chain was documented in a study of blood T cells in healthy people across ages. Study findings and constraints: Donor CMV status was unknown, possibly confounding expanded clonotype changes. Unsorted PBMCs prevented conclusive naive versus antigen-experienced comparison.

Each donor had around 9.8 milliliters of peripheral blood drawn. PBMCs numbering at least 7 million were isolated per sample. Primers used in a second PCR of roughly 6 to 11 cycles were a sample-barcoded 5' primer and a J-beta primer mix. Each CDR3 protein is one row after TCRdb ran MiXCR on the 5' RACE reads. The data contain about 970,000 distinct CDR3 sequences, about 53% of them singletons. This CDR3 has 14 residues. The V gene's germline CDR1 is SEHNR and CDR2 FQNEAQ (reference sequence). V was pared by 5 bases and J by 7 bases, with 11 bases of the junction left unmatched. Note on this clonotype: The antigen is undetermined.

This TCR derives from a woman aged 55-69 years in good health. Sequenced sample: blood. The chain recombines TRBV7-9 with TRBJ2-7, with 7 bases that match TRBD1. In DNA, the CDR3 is TGTGCCAGCAGCACTTCGACAGGGCTCGAAGAGCAGTACTTC. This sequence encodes CASSTSTGLEEQYF.